The TCR beta chain described here comes from a study of blood T cell repertoires in COVID-19. As for the study in general: Samples came from the United States, Italy and Spain, spanning acute and convalescent COVID-19.

Data came from immunoSEQ multiplex PCR; TCRdb stores just in-frame clones and leaves some out. The sample has 250,000 to 350,000 clones, roughly four fifths seen once. Trimming shortened V by 4 bases and J by 3 bases, and 7 bases separated the two germline ends. The CDR3 sequence is 13 residues long. CDR1 and CDR2 (germline): SNHLY, FYNNEI. In this sample, this clone turned up a few times. This clonotype was obtained from a person aged 70 to 85 with COVID-19, enrolled during active disease. This chain connects TRBV2 to TRBJ2-1, with D hard to call. The specimen sequenced was peripheral blood. The DNA for the CDR3 is TGTGCCAGCAGTGGGGCAGTCTACAATGAGCAGTTCTTC. Its protein is CASSGAVYNEQFF.